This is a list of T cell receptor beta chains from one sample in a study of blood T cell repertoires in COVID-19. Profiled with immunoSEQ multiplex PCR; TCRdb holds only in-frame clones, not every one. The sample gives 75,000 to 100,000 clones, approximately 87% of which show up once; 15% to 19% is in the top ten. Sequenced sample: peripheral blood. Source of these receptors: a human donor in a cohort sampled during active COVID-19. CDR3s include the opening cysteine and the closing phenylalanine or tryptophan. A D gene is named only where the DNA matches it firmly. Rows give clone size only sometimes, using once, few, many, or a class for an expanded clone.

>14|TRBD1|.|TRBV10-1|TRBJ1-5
CASSELQGGQPQHF
TGCGCCAGCAGTGAACTACAGGGGGGTCAGCCCCAGCATTTT
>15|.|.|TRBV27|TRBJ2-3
CASSLKTALTDTQYF
TGTGCCAGCAGTTTAAAAACAGCTCTCACAGATACGCAGTATTTT
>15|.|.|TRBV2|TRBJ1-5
CASSGQGQSNQPQHF
TGTGCCAGCAGTGGTCAGGGTCAGAGCAATCAGCCCCAGCATTTT
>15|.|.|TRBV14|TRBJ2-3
CASSQWGGSTDTQYF
TGTGCCAGCAGCCAATGGGGCGGTAGCACAGATACGCAGTATTTT
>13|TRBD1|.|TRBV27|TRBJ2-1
CASSWDRLTEQFF
TGTGCCAGCAGCTGGGACAGGCTTACAGAGCAGTTCTTC
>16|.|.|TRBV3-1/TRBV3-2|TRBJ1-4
CASSLTDSPANEKLFF
TGTGCCAGCAGCCTCACAGACAGTCCGGCTAATGAAAAACTGTTTTTT
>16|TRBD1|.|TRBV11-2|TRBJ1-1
CASSLSHRGEDTEAFF
TGTGCCAGCAGCCTCAGCCACAGGGGAGAGGACACTGAAGCTTTCTTT
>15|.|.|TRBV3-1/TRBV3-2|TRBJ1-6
CASSQFPFYNSPLHF
TGTGCCAGCAGCCAATTTCCCTTTTATAATTCACCCCTCCACTTT
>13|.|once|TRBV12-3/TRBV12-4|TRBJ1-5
CASSLLGGQPQHF
TGTGCCAGCAGTTTGTTGGGAGGTCAGCCCCAGCATTTT
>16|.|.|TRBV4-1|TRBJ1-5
CASSQDSGRGNQPQHF
TGCGCCAGCAGCCAAGATAGCGGTCGCGGCAATCAGCCCCAGCATTTT
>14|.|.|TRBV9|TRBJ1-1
CASSVDNGNTEAFF
TGTGCCAGCAGCGTAGACAATGGGAACACTGAAGCTTTCTTT
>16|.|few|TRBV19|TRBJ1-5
CASSIDSAGNNQPQHF
TGTGCCAGTAGTATCGATTCGGCAGGTAATAATCAGCCCCAGCATTTT
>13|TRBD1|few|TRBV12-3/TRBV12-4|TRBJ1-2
CASSLRRGRGYTF
TGTGCCAGCAGTTTAAGAAGGGGGCGAGGCTACACCTTC
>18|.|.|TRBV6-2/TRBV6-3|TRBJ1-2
CASSYSASGVRANYGYTF
TGTGCCAGCAGTTACTCGGCCAGCGGGGTCAGAGCTAACTATGGCTACACCTTC
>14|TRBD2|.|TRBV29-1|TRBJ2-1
CSVPGLVRLDEQFF
TGCAGCGTTCCGGGACTAGTACGACTCGATGAGCAGTTCTTC
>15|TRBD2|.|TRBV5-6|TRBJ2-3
CASSLPSGDTDTQYF
TGTGCCAGCAGCTTGCCCAGCGGGGACACAGATACGCAGTATTTT
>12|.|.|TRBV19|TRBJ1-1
CAVMDSDYEAFF
TGTGCCGTGATGGACAGCGATTATGAAGCTTTCTTT
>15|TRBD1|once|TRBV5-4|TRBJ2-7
CASSNAPGQGYEQYF
TGTGCCAGCAGCAACGCACCGGGACAGGGGTACGAGCAGTACTTC
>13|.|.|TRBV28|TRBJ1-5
CASGRGSNQPQHF
TGTGCCAGTGGGAGGGGTAGCAATCAGCCCCAGCATTTT
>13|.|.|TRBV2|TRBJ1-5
CASSDRAPQPQHF
TGTGCCAGCAGTGACAGGGCGCCGCAGCCCCAGCATTTT
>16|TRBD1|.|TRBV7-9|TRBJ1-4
CASSVRTGPTNEKLFF
TGTGCCAGCAGCGTCCGGACAGGGCCAACTAATGAAAAACTGTTTTTT
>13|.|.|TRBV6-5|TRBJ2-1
CASTSGGGSSEFF
TGTGCCAGCACCTCCGGCGGGGGCTCATCGGAGTTCTTC
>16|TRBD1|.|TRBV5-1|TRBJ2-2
CASGPPGTGGTGELFF
TGCGCCAGCGGTCCCCCCGGGACAGGAGGAACCGGGGAGCTGTTTTTT
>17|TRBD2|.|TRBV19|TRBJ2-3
CASSASSGGTSTDTQYF
TGTGCCAGTAGTGCTTCTAGCGGGGGAACTAGCACAGATACGCAGTATTTT
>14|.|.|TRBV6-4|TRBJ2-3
CASSANHRTDTQYF
TGTGCCAGCAGTGCTAACCATCGCACAGATACGCAGTATTTT
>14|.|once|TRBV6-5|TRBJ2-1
CASSYSTGYNEQFF
TGTGCCAGCAGTTACTCGACCGGGTACAATGAGCAGTTCTTC
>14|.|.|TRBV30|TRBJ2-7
CAWSVHSGSHEQYF
TGTGCCTGGAGTGTACACTCGGGGAGCCACGAGCAGTACTTC
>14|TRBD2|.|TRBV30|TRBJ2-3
CAWRTSGRTDTQYF
TGTGCCTGGAGGACTAGCGGGCGCACAGATACGCAGTATTTT
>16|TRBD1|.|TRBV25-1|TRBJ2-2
CASSVGQGVYTGELFF
TGTGCCAGCAGTGTTGGGCAGGGGGTTTACACCGGGGAGCTGTTTTTT
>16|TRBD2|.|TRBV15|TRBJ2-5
CATSRRVAGQRETQYF
TGTGCCACCAGCAGGCGTGTAGCGGGCCAGCGGGAGACCCAGTACTTC
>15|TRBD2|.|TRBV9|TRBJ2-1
CASSVAERGRGEQFF
TGTGCCAGCAGCGTAGCGGAGCGGGGGCGGGGTGAGCAGTTCTTC
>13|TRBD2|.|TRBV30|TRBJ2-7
CAWTSGSVYEQYF
TGTGCCTGGACTAGCGGGAGTGTCTACGAGCAGTACTTC
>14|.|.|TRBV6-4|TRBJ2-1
CASSAELFYNEQFF
TGTGCCAGCAGCGCCGAACTGTTCTACAATGAGCAGTTCTTC
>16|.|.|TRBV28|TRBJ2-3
CASSLWTAWGTDTQYF
TGTGCCAGCAGTTTATGGACAGCCTGGGGCACAGATACGCAGTATTTT
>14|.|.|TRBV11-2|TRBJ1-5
CASSFPGGNQPQHF
TGTGCCAGCAGCTTTCCCGGGGGTAATCAGCCCCAGCATTTT
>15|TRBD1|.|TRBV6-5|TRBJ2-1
CASRQGTGEYNEQFF
TGTGCCAGCAGACAAGGGACAGGGGAATACAATGAGCAGTTCTTC
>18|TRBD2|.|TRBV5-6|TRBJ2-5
CASSLGLAGGRGAETQYF
TGTGCCAGCAGCTTGGGGCTAGCGGGGGGGCGAGGTGCAGAGACCCAGTACTTC
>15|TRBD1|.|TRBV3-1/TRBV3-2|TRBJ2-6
CASSLGQAGANVLTF
TGTGCCAGCAGCCTCGGACAGGCTGGGGCCAACGTCCTGACTTTC
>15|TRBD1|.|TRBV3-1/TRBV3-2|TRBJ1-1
CASIQGALGNTEAFF
TGTGCCAGCATTCAGGGGGCACTCGGGAACACTGAAGCTTTCTTT
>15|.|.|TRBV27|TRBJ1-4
CASSLSVRPEEKLFF
TGTGCCAGCAGTTTATCGGTCAGGCCCGAGGAAAAACTGTTTTTT
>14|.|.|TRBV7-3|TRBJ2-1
CASSLGPGAGEQFF
TGTGCCAGCAGCTTGGGGCCAGGGGCGGGTGAGCAGTTCTTC
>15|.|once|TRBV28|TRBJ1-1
CASSLVAGQNTEAFF
TGTGCCAGCAGTTTGGTGGCAGGCCAGAACACTGAAGCTTTCTTT
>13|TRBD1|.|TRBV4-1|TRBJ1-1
CASSRTGVGEAFF
TGCGCCAGCAGCCGGACAGGGGTGGGTGAAGCTTTCTTT
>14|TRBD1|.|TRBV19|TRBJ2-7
CASSITGTGYEQYF
TGTGCCAGTAGTATTACCGGGACAGGGTACGAGCAGTACTTC
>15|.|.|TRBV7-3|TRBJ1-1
CASSLKAAGNTEAFF
TGTGCCAGCAGCTTAAAGGCAGCGGGGAACACTGAAGCTTTCTTT
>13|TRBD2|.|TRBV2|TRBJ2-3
CASQLAGADTQYF
TGTGCCAGCCAACTAGCGGGGGCAGATACGCAGTATTTT